The 19 T cell receptor beta chains in this list originate from one sample, sequenced in a study of OX40 agonist ivuxolimab in advanced cancers. The table came from immunoSEQ multiplex PCR; TCRdb's copy has only in-frame clones and leaves some out. The sample lists approximately 61,000 clones, approximately 90% occurring once. Sample: CD4+ or CD8+ T cells sorted from blood, taken in a trial of the OX40 agonist ivuxolimab. The receptors shown here come from an adult with an advanced solid tumor such as melanoma, head and neck, liver or kidney cancer.

This clone is a singleton in its sample. The rearrangement uses TRBV28 and TRBJ2-5, with TRBD2 matching over 10 bases. Germline-derived CDR1 and CDR2 are MDHEN and SYDVKM. The CDR3 loop spans 14 amino acids. The J segment lost 4 bases and the V segment lost 5 bases, leaving 4 bases of the junction unmatched. The chain's CDR3 is CASSLAGERETQYF. CDR3 nucleotides: TGTGCCAGCAGTCTAGCGGGGGAACGAGAGACCCAGTACTTC.

V and J are TRBV7-9 and TRBJ2-1; D might be TRBD1 (6 bases). Germline values: CDR1 SEHNR, CDR2 FQNEAQ (reference sequence). V shed 5 bases and J shed 10 bases, with 12 bases lying between them. There are 12 residues in the CDR3. The CDR3 spells CASSIQGREQFF. The DNA for the CDR3 is TGTGCCAGCAGCATACAGGGTCGCGAGCAGTTCTTC.

The chain carries TRBV7-2 and TRBJ2-3, with D possibly being TRBD1 (5 bases). Germline V lookup: CDR1 SGHTA, CDR2 FQGNSA. The CDR3 length is 15 residues. V was clipped by 1 base and J by 0 bases, with 8 bases between them. The CDR3 protein is CASSLDPGSTDTQYF. CDR3 DNA: TGTGCCAGCAGCTTAGACCCAGGGAGCACAGATACGCAGTATTTT.

The J gene is TRBJ2-1, the V gene TRBV19, with TRBD1 matching over 12 bases. V lost 4 bases to trimming and J lost 6 bases; unmatched junction nucleotides: 7. CDR3 length: 16 residues. Per germline, CDR1 LNHDA and CDR2 SQIVND (reference sequence). In DNA form, the CDR3 reads TGTGCCAGTAGTAGTCCGGGACAGGGGGCTGGCAATGAGCAGTTCTTC. This translates into CASSSPGQGAGNEQFF.

This clone showed up just a few times. The chain joins TRBV11-2 to TRBJ2-7, with 9 bases lining up with TRBD1. Germline values: CDR1 SGHAT, CDR2 FQNNGV. V was pared by 6 bases and J by 6 bases, with 12 bases of the junction left unmatched. The CDR3 runs 15 residues. The CDR3 DNA reads TGTGCCAGCAGTCCGACCCTTGGACAGGGGCCCGAGCAGTACTTC. Translation gives CASSPTLGQGPEQYF.

This rearrangement joins TRBV28 to TRBJ2-1, with 7 bases matching TRBD2. The CDR3 runs 14 residues. The germline gives CDR1 MDHEN, CDR2 SYDVKM. With V trimmed by 7 bases and J by 4 bases, 7 bases remained unmatched. Written as DNA, the CDR3 is TGTGCCAGCAACCCTAGCGGAGCTTACAATGAGCAGTTCTTC. This gives the protein CASNPSGAYNEQFF.

The CDR3: CASSLGGQNSRLPQHF. The CDR3 DNA follows: TGTGCCAGCAGCTTGGGGGGCCAAAACAGTAGACTGCCCCAGCATTTT. The chain combines TRBV5-6 with TRBJ1-5; TRBD1 is a possible D gene (5 bases). Deletions cut 0 bases from V and 9 bases from J, with 19 bases between. The CDR3 is made up of 16 amino acids. Germline V CDR1 and CDR2: SGHDT, YYEEEE.

Points on this clone: At one boundary the junction diverges from the germline segment, which might be a read error. This chain links TRBV30 with TRBJ1-4; no firm D call. Germline lookup yields CDR1 GTSNPN and CDR2 SVGIG (reference sequence). There are 16 residues in the CDR3. Written as DNA, the CDR3 is TGTGCCCGGAGTGTATCCGGAAGAACAACTAATGAAAAACTGTTTTTT. This sequence encodes CARSVSGRTTNEKLFF. The complete variable domain, with remaining parts taken from reference TRBV30 and TRBJ1-4, reads SQTIHQWPATLVQPVGSPLSLECTVEGTSNPNLYWYRQAAGRGLQLLFYSVGIGQISSEVPQNLSASRPQDRQFILSSKKLLLSDSGFYLCARSVSGRTTNEKLFFGSGTQLSVL.

The chain joins TRBV10-3 to TRBJ2-7, with a possible D match to TRBD1 (5 bases). This CDR3 contains 12 residues. Per germline, CDR1 ENHRY and CDR2 SYGVKD. Deletions cut 6 bases from V and 2 bases from J, with 8 bases between. Here the CDR3 reads CAIRDTTYEQYF. For the CDR3, the DNA is TGTGCCATCAGGGACACCACCTACGAGCAGTACTTC.

In this sample, this clone turned up a few times. V usage is TRBV28 and J usage is TRBJ1-4; TRBD1 matches at 8 bases. With V trimmed by 1 base and J by 1 base, 2 bases remained unmatched. Germline assignment: CDR1 MDHEN and CDR2 SYDVKM. There are 16 residues in the CDR3. Here the CDR3 DNA reads TGTGCCAGCAGTTTATCAGGGGGCGTAACTAATGAAAAACTGTTTTTT. Protein sequence: CASSLSGGVTNEKLFF.

The rearrangement joins TRBV30 to TRBJ1-1; D may be TRBD1 (5 bases). Trimming took off 1 base at V and 5 bases at J, with 14 bases between the two ends. This CDR3 has 14 amino acids. The germline CDR1 and CDR2 sequences are GTSNPN and SVGIG (reference sequence). CDR3 bases: TGTGCCTGGAGTGCCCGGGGGAGAGGGACTGAAGCTTTCTTT. Translated: CAWSARGRGTEAFF.

The sample holds one count of this clone. The chain links TRBV19 to TRBJ1-2, with no clear D. With 5 bases removed from V and 6 bases from J, the gap between germline ends came to 22 bases. CDR3 length: 16 amino acids. Germline values: CDR1 LNHDA, CDR2 SQIVND (reference sequence). CDR3 DNA: TGTGCCAGTAGTGCTGCCGGAGAGGGAGTTATGGATGGCTACACCTTC. Translation: CASSAAGEGVMDGYTF.

This clone was seen only once. The chain joins TRBV7-2 to TRBJ2-7, with 9 bases that match TRBD1. Germline-derived CDR1 and CDR2 are SGHTA and FQGNSA. V gave up 3 bases and J gave up 3 bases; unmatched junction bases: 6. This CDR3 is built from 15 residues. CDR3 in amino acids: CASSLGTGPYYEQYF. CDR3 nucleotides: TGTGCCAGCAGCTTGGGGACAGGGCCTTACTACGAGCAGTACTTC.

A single count supports this clone. The gene calls are TRBV14 and TRBJ2-1; D gene ambiguous. The CDR3 is 14 residues long. V was trimmed by 4 bases and J by 9 bases, leaving 16 bases between them. Per the germline V gene, CDR1 is SGHDN and CDR2 is FVKESK. CDR3 sequence: CASSRGRSSTEQFF. CDR3 sequence (DNA): TGTGCCAGCAGCCGGGGTAGGAGCTCTACTGAGCAGTTCTTC.

The chain is built from TRBV18 and TRBJ1-4; 9 bases map to TRBD1. The CDR3 totals 13 residues. Germline V gene lookup returns CDR1 KGHSH and CDR2 LQKENI. V lost 5 bases, J lost 10 bases, and 5 bases stayed unmatched. The CDR3 nucleotides are TGTGCCAGCTCATTGGGACAGGGTGGAAAACTGTTTTTT. This gives the protein CASSLGQGGKLFF.

CDR3 loop: CASSPPQTEVYGYTF. As DNA, the CDR3 is TGTGCCAGCTCACCACCGCAGACAGAGGTCTATGGCTACACCTTC. The chain joins TRBV18 to TRBJ1-2, with a weak D call TRBD1 (5 bases). Trimming cost V 0 bases and J 4 bases, with 12 bases left between them. The length of the CDR3 is 15 residues. CDR1 is KGHSH, CDR2 LQKENI, per germline.

The CDR3 spells CASSLSGNQPQHF. CDR3 DNA sequence: TGTGCCAGCAGTTTATCAGGCAATCAGCCCCAGCATTTT. V usage is TRBV27 and J usage is TRBJ1-5; D gene ambiguous. Trimming stripped 0 bases from V and 2 bases from J, with 2 bases between. The germline CDR1 and CDR2 sequences are MNHEY and SMNVEV (reference sequence). CDR3 length: 13 amino acids.

The V call is TRBV6-5, the J call TRBJ2-5; a weak D match, TRBD2 (6 bases). Trimming took off 3 bases at V and 5 bases at J, with 19 bases between the two ends. The CDR3 is 16 residues long. Germline CDR1 MNHEY, CDR2 SVGAGI. CDR3 bases: TGTGCCAGCAGTTATAGTTCCGAGGCAGGGAGGGAGACCCAGTACTTC. It yields the protein CASSYSSEAGRETQYF.

The V gene is TRBV2, the J gene TRBJ2-5; 8 nucleotides line up with TRBD1. J gave up 4 bases and V 7 bases, and 5 bases lay outside the gene matches. Germline CDR1 and CDR2: SNHLY and FYNNEI. The length of the CDR3 is 13 residues. The CDR3: CASTGTGRETQYF. DNA of the CDR3: TGTGCCAGCACCGGGACAGGACGAGAGACCCAGTACTTC.